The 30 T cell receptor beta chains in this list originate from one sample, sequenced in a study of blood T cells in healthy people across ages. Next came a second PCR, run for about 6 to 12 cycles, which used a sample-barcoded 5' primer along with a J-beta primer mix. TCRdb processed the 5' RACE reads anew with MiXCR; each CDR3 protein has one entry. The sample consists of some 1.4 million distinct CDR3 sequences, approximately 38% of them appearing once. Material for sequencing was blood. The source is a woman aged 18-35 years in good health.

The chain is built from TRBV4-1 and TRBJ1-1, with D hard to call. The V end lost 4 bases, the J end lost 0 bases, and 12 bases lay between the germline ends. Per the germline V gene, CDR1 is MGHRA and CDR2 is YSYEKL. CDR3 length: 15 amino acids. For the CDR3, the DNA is TGCGCCAGCAGCCCACCGGACGGAATGAACACTGAAGCTTTCTTT. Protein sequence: CASSPPDGMNTEAFF.

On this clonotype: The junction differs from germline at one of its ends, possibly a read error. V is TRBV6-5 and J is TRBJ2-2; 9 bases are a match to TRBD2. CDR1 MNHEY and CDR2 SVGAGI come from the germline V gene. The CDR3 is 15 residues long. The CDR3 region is CASRAPGLATRELFF. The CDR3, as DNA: TGTGCCAGCAGAGCCCCGGGACTAGCCACCCGGGAGCTGTTTTTT.

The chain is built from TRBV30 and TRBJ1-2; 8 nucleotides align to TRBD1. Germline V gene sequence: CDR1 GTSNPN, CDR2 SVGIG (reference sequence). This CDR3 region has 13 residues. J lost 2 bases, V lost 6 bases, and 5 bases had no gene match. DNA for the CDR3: TGTGCCTGCAGGACAGGGCGAAACTATGGCTACACCTTC. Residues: CACRTGRNYGYTF.

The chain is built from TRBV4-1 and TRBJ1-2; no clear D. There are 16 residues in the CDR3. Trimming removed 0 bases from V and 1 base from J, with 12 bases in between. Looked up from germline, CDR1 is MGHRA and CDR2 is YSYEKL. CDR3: CASSQDDNRINYGYTF. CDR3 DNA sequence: TGCGCCAGCAGCCAAGATGATAACAGAATTAACTATGGCTACACCTTC.

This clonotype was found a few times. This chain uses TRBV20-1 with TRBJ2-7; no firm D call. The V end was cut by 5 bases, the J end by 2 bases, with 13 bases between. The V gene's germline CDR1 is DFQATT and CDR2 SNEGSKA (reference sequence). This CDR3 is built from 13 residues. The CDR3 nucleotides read TGCAGTGCTCGTGGGGATATGACCTACGAGCAGTACTTC. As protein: CSARGDMTYEQYF.

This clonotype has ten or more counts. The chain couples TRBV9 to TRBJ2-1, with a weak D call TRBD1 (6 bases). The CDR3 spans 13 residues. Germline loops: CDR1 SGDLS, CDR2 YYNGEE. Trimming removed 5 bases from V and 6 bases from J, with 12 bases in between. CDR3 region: CASSSGTSNEQFF. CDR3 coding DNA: TGTGCCAGCAGTTCCGGGACATCCAATGAGCAGTTCTTC.

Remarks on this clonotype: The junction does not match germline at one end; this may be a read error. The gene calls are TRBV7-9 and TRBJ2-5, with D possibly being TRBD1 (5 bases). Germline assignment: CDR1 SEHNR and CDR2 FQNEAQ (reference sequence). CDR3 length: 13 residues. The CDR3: CAGSTLGEGTQYF. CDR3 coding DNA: TGTGCCGGCAGCACTCTAGGGGAAGGGACCCAGTACTTC.

DNA of the CDR3: TGCAGTGCTATGCCCCAGGAGGCGGGAGGGGCCTACGAGCAGTACTTC. Translation gives CSAMPQEAGGAYEQYF. The rearrangement joins TRBV20-1 to TRBJ2-7; 9 bases align to TRBD2. The junction had 12 bases not matched to a gene; V was cut back by 4 bases and J by 2 bases. The CDR3 is 16 residues long. Germline V gene data show CDR1 as DFQATT and CDR2 as SNEGSKA (reference sequence).

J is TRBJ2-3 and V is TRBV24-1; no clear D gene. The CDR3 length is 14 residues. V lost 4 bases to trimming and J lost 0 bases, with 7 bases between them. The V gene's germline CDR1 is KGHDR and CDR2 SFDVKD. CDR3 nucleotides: TGTGCCACCAGTGAGTGGGCTAGCACAGATACGCAGTATTTT. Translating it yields CATSEWASTDTQYF.

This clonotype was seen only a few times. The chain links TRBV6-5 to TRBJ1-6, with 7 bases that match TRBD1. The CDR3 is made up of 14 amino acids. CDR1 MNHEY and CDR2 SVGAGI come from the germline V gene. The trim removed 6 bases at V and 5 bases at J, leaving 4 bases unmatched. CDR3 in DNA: TGTGCCAGCAGCCGGGGACAGAATAATTCACCCCTCCACTTT. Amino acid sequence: CASSRGQNNSPLHF.

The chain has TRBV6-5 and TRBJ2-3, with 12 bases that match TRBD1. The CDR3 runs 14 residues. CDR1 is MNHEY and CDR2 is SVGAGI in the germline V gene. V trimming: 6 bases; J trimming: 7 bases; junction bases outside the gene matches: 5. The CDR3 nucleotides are TGTGCCAGCAGCCGGGACAGGGGGCGGAATACGCAGTATTTT. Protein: CASSRDRGRNTQYF.

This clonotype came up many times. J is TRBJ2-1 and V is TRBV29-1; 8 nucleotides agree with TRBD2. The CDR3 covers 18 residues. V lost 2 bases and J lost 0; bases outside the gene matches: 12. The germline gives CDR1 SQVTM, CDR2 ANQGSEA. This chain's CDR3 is CSVELYGRALLSYNEQFF. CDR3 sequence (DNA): TGCAGCGTTGAATTGTACGGGAGGGCCCTCCTCTCCTACAATGAGCAGTTCTTC.

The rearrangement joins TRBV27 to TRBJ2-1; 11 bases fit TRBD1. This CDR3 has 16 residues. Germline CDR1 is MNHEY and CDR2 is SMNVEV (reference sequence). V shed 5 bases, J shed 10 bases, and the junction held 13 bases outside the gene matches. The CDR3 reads CASSKPGQGVSYEQFF. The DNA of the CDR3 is TGTGCCAGCAGTAAACCGGGACAGGGGGTTTCCTACGAGCAGTTCTTC.

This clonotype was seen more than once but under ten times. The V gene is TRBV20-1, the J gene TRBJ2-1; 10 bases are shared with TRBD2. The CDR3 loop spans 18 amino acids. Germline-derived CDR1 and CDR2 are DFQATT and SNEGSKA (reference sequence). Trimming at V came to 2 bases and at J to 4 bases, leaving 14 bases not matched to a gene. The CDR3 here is CSARTSGAHQITYNEQFF. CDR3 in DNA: TGCAGTGCTAGAACTAGCGGGGCCCATCAAATAACTTACAATGAGCAGTTCTTC.

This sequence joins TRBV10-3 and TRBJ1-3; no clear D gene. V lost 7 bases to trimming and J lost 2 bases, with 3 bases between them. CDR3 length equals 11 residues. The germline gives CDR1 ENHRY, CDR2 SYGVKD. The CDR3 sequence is CAIKAGNTIYF. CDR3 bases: TGTGCCATCAAGGCTGGAAACACCATATATTTT.

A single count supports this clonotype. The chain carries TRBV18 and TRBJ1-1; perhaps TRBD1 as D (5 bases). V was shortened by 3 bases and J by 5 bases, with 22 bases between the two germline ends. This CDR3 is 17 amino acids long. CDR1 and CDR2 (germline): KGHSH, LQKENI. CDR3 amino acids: CASSPTLPGRGGTEAFF. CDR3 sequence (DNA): TGTGCCAGCTCACCGACGTTACCGGGACGGGGAGGTACTGAAGCTTTCTTT.

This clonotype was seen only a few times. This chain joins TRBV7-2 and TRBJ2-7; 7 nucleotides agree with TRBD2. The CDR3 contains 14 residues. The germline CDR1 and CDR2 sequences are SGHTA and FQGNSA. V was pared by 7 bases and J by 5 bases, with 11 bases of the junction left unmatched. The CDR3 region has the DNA TGTGCCAGCAATTCGGAACTAGCGAGGAACGAGCAGTACTTC. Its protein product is CASNSELARNEQYF.

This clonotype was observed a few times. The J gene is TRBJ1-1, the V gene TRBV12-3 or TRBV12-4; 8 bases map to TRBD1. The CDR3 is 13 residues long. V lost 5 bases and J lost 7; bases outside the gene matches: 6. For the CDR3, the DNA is TGTGCCAGCAGTCTCACCGGGACAGGTGAAGCTTTCTTT. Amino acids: CASSLTGTGEAFF.

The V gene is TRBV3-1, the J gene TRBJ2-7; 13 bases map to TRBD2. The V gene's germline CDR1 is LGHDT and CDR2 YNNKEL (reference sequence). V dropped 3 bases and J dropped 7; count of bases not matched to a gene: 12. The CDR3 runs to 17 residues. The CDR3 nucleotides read TGTGCCAGCAGCCAGGAGACTAGCGGGAGGCCTAACAATGAGCAGTACTTC. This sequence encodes CASSQETSGRPNNEQYF.

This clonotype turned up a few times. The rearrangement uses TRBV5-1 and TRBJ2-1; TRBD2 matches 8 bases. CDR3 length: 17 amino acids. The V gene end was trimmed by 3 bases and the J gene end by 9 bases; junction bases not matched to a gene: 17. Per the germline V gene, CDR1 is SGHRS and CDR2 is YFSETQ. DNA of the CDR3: TGCGCCAGCAGCTGGGGACCGGGACTAGTTTCCTTGGGTGAGCAGTTCTTC. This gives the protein CASSWGPGLVSLGEQFF.

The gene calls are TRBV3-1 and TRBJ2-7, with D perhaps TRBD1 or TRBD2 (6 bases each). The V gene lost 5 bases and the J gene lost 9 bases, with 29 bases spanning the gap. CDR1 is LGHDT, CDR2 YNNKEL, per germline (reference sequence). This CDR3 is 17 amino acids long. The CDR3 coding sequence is TGTGCCAGCAGCAAACCAAACAGGGACTCCCATAGCTGCGGGCAGTACTTC. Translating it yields CASSKPNRDSHSCGQYF.

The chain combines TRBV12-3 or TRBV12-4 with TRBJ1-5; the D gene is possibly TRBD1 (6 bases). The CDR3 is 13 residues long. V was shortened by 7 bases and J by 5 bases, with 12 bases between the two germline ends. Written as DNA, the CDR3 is TGTGCCAGCACAGGGGCCGGAGATCAGCCCCAGCATTTT. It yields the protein CASTGAGDQPQHF.

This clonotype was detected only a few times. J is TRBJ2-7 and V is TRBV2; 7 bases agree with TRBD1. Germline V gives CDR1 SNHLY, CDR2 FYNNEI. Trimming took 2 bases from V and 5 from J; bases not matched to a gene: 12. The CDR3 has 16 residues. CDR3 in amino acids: CASSEILLGQDDEQYF. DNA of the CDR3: TGTGCCAGCAGTGAAATTCTTCTAGGACAGGATGACGAGCAGTACTTC.

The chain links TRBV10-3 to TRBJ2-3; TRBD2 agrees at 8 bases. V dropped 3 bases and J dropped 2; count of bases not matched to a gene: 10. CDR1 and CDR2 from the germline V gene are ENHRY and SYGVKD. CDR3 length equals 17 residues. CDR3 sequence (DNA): TGTGCCATCAGTGACCCGCGGGGGGCAGACCTCACAGATACGCAGTATTTT. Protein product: CAISDPRGADLTDTQYF.

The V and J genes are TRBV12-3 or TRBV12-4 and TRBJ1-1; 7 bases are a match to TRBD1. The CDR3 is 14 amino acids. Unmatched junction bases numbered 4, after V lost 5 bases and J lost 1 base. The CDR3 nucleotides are TGTGCCAGCAGTAACTACAGGGGGAACACTGAAGCTTTCTTT. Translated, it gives CASSNYRGNTEAFF.

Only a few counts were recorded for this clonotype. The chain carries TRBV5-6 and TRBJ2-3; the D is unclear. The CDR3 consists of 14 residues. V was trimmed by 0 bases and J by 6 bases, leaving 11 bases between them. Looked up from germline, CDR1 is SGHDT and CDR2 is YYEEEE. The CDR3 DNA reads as TGTGCCAGCAGCTTGGGTAGTTCCGAGGATACGCAGTATTTT. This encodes CASSLGSSEDTQYF.

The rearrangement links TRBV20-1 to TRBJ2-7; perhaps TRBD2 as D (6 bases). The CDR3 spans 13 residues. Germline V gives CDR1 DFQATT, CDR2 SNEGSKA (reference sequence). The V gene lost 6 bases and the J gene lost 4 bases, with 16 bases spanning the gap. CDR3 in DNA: TGCAGTGCCCCCGGAGGGGCGAGGTACGAGCAGTACTTC. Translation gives CSAPGGARYEQYF.

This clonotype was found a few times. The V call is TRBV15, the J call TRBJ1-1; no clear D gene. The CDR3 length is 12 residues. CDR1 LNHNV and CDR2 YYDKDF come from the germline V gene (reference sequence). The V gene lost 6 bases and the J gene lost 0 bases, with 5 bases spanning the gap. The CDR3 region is CATSGLNTEAFF. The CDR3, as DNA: TGTGCCACCAGTGGACTGAACACTGAAGCTTTCTTT.

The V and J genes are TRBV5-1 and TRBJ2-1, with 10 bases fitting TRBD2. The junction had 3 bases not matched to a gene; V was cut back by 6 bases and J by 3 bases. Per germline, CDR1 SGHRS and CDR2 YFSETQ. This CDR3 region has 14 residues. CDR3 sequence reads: CASTTSGDYNEQFF. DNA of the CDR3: TGCGCCAGCACAACTAGCGGGGACTACAATGAGCAGTTCTTC.

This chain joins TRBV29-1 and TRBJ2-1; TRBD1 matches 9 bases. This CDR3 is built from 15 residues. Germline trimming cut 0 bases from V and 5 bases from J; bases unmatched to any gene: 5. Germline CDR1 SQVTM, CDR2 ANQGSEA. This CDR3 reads CSVEDLTGGNNEQFF. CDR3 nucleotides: TGCAGCGTTGAAGATCTCACAGGGGGCAACAATGAGCAGTTCTTC.